This T cell receptor beta chain was observed in a study of blood T cells in healthy people across ages. This CDR3 is built from 11 residues. Germline-derived CDR1 and CDR2 are DFQATT and SNEGSKA (reference sequence). V was shortened by 5 bases and J by 9 bases, with 11 bases between the two germline ends. Together with a sample-barcoded 5' primer, a J-beta primer mix was included in a second PCR lasting about 7 to 11 cycles. TCRdb redid the calling of the 5' RACE reads with MiXCR, one entry per CDR3 protein. This sample carries about 1.6 million distinct CDR3 sequences, roughly 30% of them seen once, and the ten largest clones take around 11%.

V is TRBV20-1 and J is TRBJ2-1; D remains ambiguous. The source is a woman between 25 and 40 years old in good health. Sequencing was carried out using blood. The CDR3 protein is CSAAVGFEQFF. The CDR3 region has the DNA TGCAGTGCTGCGGTGGGCTTTGAGCAGTTCTTC.